Below, 16 T cell receptor beta chains from the same sample are listed, as sequenced in a study of blood T cell repertoires in COVID-19. The method was immunoSEQ multiplex PCR; TCRdb's version includes in-frame clones alone and lacks a portion of them. Among 55,000 to 75,000 clones listed, 81% were seen once. The sample comprised peripheral blood. These receptors were taken from a man older than 75 with acute or convalescent COVID-19.

The rearrangement links TRBV5-1 to TRBJ2-3; tentatively, D is TRBD1 (5 bases). Germline assignment: CDR1 SGHRS and CDR2 YFSETQ. The CDR3 has 14 residues. Trimming removed 0 bases at V and 3 bases at J, with 8 bases between. Written as DNA, the CDR3 is TGCGCCAGCAGCTTGGGGGGCGCGACAGATACGCAGTATTTT. It encodes CASSLGGATDTQYF.

This clone was counted once. The DNA of the CDR3 is TGTGCCAGCAGCTTGATGGGGGGCTATGGCTACACCTTC. Translating it yields CASSLMGGYGYTF. The chain couples TRBV5-6 to TRBJ1-2, with D perhaps matching TRBD1 (5 bases). Germline lookup yields CDR1 SGHDT and CDR2 YYEEEE. Trimming took off 1 base at V and 4 bases at J, with 8 bases between the two ends. CDR3 length: 13 residues.

CDR3 nucleotide sequence: TGCGCCAGCAGCCAACAGGGTTTCTATGGCTACACCTTC. Amino acids: CASSQQGFYGYTF. The chain employs TRBV5-1 and TRBJ1-2; TRBD1 is a possible D gene (6 bases). The V and J ends lost 4 bases and 4 bases respectively, with 11 bases between them. The CDR3 runs 13 residues. Looked up from germline, CDR1 is SGHRS and CDR2 is YFSETQ.

The V gene is TRBV5-1, the J gene TRBJ2-6; D remains unclear. The CDR3 spans 17 residues. Looked up from germline, CDR1 is SGHRS and CDR2 is YFSETQ. The ends were cut back, 2 bases at V and 0 bases at J, with 12 bases in the middle. The CDR3 reads CASSFQSLDSGANVLTF. DNA of the CDR3: TGCGCCAGCAGCTTCCAAAGTTTAGACTCTGGGGCCAACGTCCTGACTTTC.

The genes are TRBV9 and TRBJ1-1; D not resolved. The length of the CDR3 is 13 residues. Germline CDR1 SGDLS, CDR2 YYNGEE. Trimming stripped 0 bases from V and 0 bases from J, with 3 bases between. The CDR3 nucleotides read TGTGCCAGCAGCGTAGAGCTGAACACTGAAGCTTTCTTT. This codes for CASSVELNTEAFF.

The chain uses TRBV5-6 and TRBJ1-4; possibly TRBD1 for D (5 bases). Germline V lookup: CDR1 SGHDT, CDR2 YYEEEE. The CDR3 sequence is 15 residues long. Trimming removed 1 base from V and 3 bases from J, with 10 bases in between. The CDR3 sequence: CASSLLGGSNEKLFF. CDR3 DNA: TGTGCCAGCAGCTTGTTGGGGGGGTCTAATGAAAAACTGTTTTTT.

The chain uses TRBV9 and TRBJ2-5; possibly TRBD1 for D (6 bases). CDR3 size: 14 residues. CDR1 is SGDLS, CDR2 YYNGEE, per germline. Trimming removed 0 bases from V and 2 bases from J, with 8 bases in between. For the CDR3, the DNA is TGTGCCAGCAGCGTAGGGGACACTCAAGAGACCCAGTACTTC. Its protein product is CASSVGDTQETQYF.

Only a few counts were recorded for this clone. This chain connects TRBV20-1 to TRBJ1-2, with TRBD1 identical over 11 bases. CDR1 is DFQATT, CDR2 SNEGSKA, per germline (reference sequence). The CDR3 loop spans 11 amino acids. The CDR3 sequence is CRKGQGESYTF. In nucleotides, the CDR3 is TGCAGAAAGGGACAGGGGGAAAGCTACACCTTC.

This clone was found once. This chain joins TRBV19 and TRBJ2-6; 7 bases agree with TRBD1. Losses at the gene ends were 6 bases for V and 0 bases for J; bases not matched to a gene: 5. The V gene's germline CDR1 is LNHDA and CDR2 SQIVND (reference sequence). The CDR3 is 16 amino acids. DNA of the CDR3: TGTGCCAGTAGAGCTTACAGGGGCTCTGGGGCCAACGTCCTGACTTTC. Translating gives CASRAYRGSGANVLTF.

This clone occurred a few times. The chain is built from TRBV21-1 and TRBJ2-3; the table's D call, TRBD2, has no DNA check behind it. TRBV21-1 is classified as a pseudogene. The CDR3 is made up of 17 amino acids. DNA of the CDR3: TGTGCCAGCAGCAAGACTAGCGGGAGGTGGAGCACAGATACGCAGTATTTT. It translates to CASSKTSGRWSTDTQYF.

V is TRBV6-5 and J is TRBJ2-7, with TRBD1 identical over 9 bases. This CDR3 region has 15 residues. Germline loops: CDR1 MNHEY, CDR2 SVGAGI. V shed 6 bases, J shed 6 bases, and the junction held 12 bases outside the gene matches. The DNA of the CDR3 is TGTGCCAGCAGCCCAGGGCCCGGGACAGGGTTCGAGCAGTACTTC. Protein product: CASSPGPGTGFEQYF.

The genes are TRBV7-9 and TRBJ2-2; 13 bases agree with TRBD2. Trimming cost V 5 bases and J 8 bases; bases outside gene matches: 2. The CDR3 is 14 amino acids. Germline-derived CDR1 and CDR2 are SEHNR and FQNEAQ (reference sequence). CDR3 sequence: CASSPGLAGGELFF. The CDR3 nucleotides are TGTGCCAGCAGCCCGGGACTAGCGGGGGGGGAGCTGTTTTTT.

The rearrangement links TRBV6-2 or TRBV6-3 to TRBJ2-5; 12 bases are shared with TRBD1. The CDR3 loop spans 18 amino acids. Unmatched junction bases numbered 13, after V lost 2 bases and J lost 6 bases. Germline V lookup: CDR1 MNHEY, CDR2 SVGEGT. The CDR3, as DNA: TGTGCCAGCAGTTACCTTGACCGGGACAGGGGGCTGGGGCAGACCCAGTACTTC. Amino acid sequence: CASSYLDRDRGLGQTQYF.

The chain uses TRBV28 and TRBJ2-3; 8 bases map to TRBD1. Germline loops: CDR1 MDHEN, CDR2 SYDVKM. The CDR3 runs 15 residues. V shed 6 bases and J 3 bases; nucleotides not matched to a gene: 8. The CDR3 DNA reads as TGTGCCAGCAGCCCTGCCGGGACAGGAACAGATACGCAGTATTTT. Its translation is CASSPAGTGTDTQYF. Full variable domain (missing parts from reference TRBV28 and TRBJ2-3): DVKVTQSSRYLVKRTGEKVFLECVQDMDHENMFWYRQDPGLGLRLIYFSYDVKMKEKGDIPEGYSVSREKKERFSLILESASTNQTSMYLCASSPAGTGTDTQYFGPGTRLTVL.

The chain links TRBV7-2 to TRBJ2-3; 13 bases line up with TRBD2. Germline V lookup: CDR1 SGHTA, CDR2 FQGNSA. The junction had 7 bases not matched to a gene; V was cut back by 5 bases and J by 5 bases. The CDR3 runs to 16 residues. The CDR3 loop is CASSPRLAGGLDTQYF. For the CDR3, the DNA is TGTGCCAGCAGCCCACGACTAGCGGGAGGCCTAGATACGCAGTATTTT.

The chain couples TRBV5-1 to TRBJ2-3; D unresolved. CDR3 size: 17 residues. The V and J ends lost 2 bases and 0 bases respectively, with 16 bases between them. Germline V lookup: CDR1 SGHRS, CDR2 YFSETQ. The CDR3 bases are TGCGCCAGCAGCTTTTCCCCCGTCCTGGCTAGCACAGATACGCAGTATTTT. Translated, it gives CASSFSPVLASTDTQYF. Filled out from reference TRBV5-1 and TRBJ2-3, the complete variable domain reads KAGVTQTPRYLIKTRGQQVTLSCSPISGHRSVSWYQQTPGQGLQFLFEYFSETQRNKGNFPGRFSGRQFSNSRSEMNVSTLELGDSALYLCASSFSPVLASTDTQYFGPGTRLTVL.